Following are 23 T cell receptor beta chains from one sample sequenced in a study of T-cell reconstitution after alpha-beta-depleted transplantation in children. Molecular barcoding with unique molecular identifiers was used for the TCRbeta library. TCRdb re-called the PCR reads with MiXCR, one entry per CDR3 protein. This sample has 200,000 to 250,000 distinct CDR3 sequences, with 25% found just once. Source: PBMCs, taken before TCRalphabeta/CD19-depleted stem cell transplant. The receptors derive from a girl aged 2-10 years with Fanconi anemia, due to receive a stem cell transplant.

This clonotype was seen at least ten times. J is TRBJ2-3 and V is TRBV12-3 or TRBV12-4; TRBD1 matches at 8 bases. With V trimmed by 4 bases and J by 2 bases, 2 bases remained unmatched. The CDR3 contains 14 residues. This CDR3 reads CASSSDRDTDTQYF. The CDR3 nucleotides are TGTGCCAGCAGTTCGGACAGGGACACAGATACGCAGTATTTT.

The chain employs TRBV7-9 and TRBJ2-1; D remains ambiguous. The CDR3 is 13 residues long. The V gene lost 1 base and the J gene lost 9 bases, with 10 bases spanning the gap. Germline V gene data show CDR1 as SEHNR and CDR2 as FQNEAQ (reference sequence). The CDR3 region has the DNA TGTGCCAGCAGCTTAGGGACGTACTCTGAGCAGTTCTTC. This translates into CASSLGTYSEQFF.

This clonotype was recorded at least ten times. This sequence joins TRBV12-3 or TRBV12-4 and TRBJ2-1, with TRBD2 matching over 12 bases. Losses at the gene ends were 8 bases for V and 0 bases for J; bases not matched to a gene: 8. The CDR3 length is 17 residues. The DNA of the CDR3 is TGTGCCAGCGGAAGACTAGCGGGGGAAAGCTCCTACAATGAGCAGTTCTTC. This translates into CASGRLAGESSYNEQFF.

The rearrangement joins TRBV6-5 to TRBJ1-4, with 7 bases lining up with TRBD1. The CDR3 consists of 14 residues. J lost 12 bases, V lost 0 bases, and 7 bases had no gene match. Per the germline V gene, CDR1 is MNHEY and CDR2 is SVGAGI. CDR3 amino acids: CASSYSTGRTQLFF. DNA of the CDR3: TGTGCCAGCAGTTACTCGACAGGGAGAACTCAACTGTTTTTT.

The chain employs TRBV24-1 and TRBJ2-7; 9 positions match TRBD1. Germline V gene sequence: CDR1 KGHDR, CDR2 SFDVKD. The CDR3 length is 17 residues. Trimming removed 4 bases from V and 2 bases from J; junction bases left unmatched: 11. The CDR3 DNA sequence: TGTGCCACCAGTGAACAACCGGGACAGGGTCACCCCTACGAGCAGTACTTC. Translation: CATSEQPGQGHPYEQYF.

Only a few counts were recorded for this clonotype. The rearrangement links TRBV12-3 or TRBV12-4 to TRBJ2-7, with D maybe TRBD2 (6 bases). V was cut by 3 bases and J by 0 bases, with 12 bases left in between. This CDR3 is built from 15 residues. CDR3 region: CASSFRGIGSYEQYF. DNA of the CDR3: TGTGCCAGCAGTTTCCGCGGGATAGGCTCCTACGAGCAGTACTTC.

This clonotype was detected many times. The chain uses TRBV20-1 and TRBJ2-3; tentatively, D is TRBD1 (5 bases). Trimming shortened V by 3 bases and J by 4 bases, and 14 bases separated the two germline ends. Germline CDR1 DFQATT, CDR2 SNEGSKA (reference sequence). The CDR3 has 14 amino acids. CDR3 nucleotides: TGCAGTGCTAGGCCATTTACGACAGCAGATACGCAGTATTTT. Amino acids: CSARPFTTADTQYF.

The rearrangement joins TRBV29-1 to TRBJ2-3; D not certain. The CDR3 runs 11 residues. Trimming took 4 bases from V and 10 from J, leaving 12 bases between them. Germline lookup yields CDR1 SQVTM and CDR2 ANQGSEA. The CDR3 reads CSVGPLGSQYF. CDR3 nucleotides: TGCAGCGTTGGCCCCCTAGGTTCGCAGTATTTT.

This chain joins TRBV28 and TRBJ1-4; TRBD1 matches at 8 bases. This CDR3 spans 18 amino acids. Germline CDR1 MDHEN, CDR2 SYDVKM. V trimming: 8 bases; J trimming: 8 bases; junction bases outside the gene matches: 22. The CDR3 here is CASVLAVSTVDREEKLFF. In DNA, the CDR3 is TGTGCCAGCGTCCTTGCCGTCTCTACCGTGGACAGGGAAGAAAAACTGTTTTTT.

This clonotype was seen at least ten times. The rearrangement links TRBV5-1 to TRBJ2-5; D might be TRBD1 or TRBD2, each matching 5 bases. V gave up 5 bases and J gave up 5 bases, with 16 bases separating them. Looked up from germline, CDR1 is SGHRS and CDR2 is YFSETQ. CDR3 size: 14 residues. The CDR3 nucleotides read TGCGCCAGCAGTTCCGTTACAGGAGGCGAGACCCAGTACTTC. The encoded protein is CASSSVTGGETQYF.

This CDR3 reads CASSLSKNSYNEQFF. The CDR3 coding sequence is TGTGCCAGCAGCTTAAGTAAGAACTCCTACAATGAGCAGTTCTTC. The genes are TRBV7-3 and TRBJ2-1, with D unclear. V shed 1 base and J shed 0 bases, with 7 bases lying between them. CDR3 size: 15 residues. Germline V gene lookup returns CDR1 SGHTA and CDR2 FQGTGA.

The rearrangement links TRBV20-1 to TRBJ2-7, with a possible D match to TRBD2 (5 bases). Germline V CDR1 and CDR2: DFQATT, SNEGSKA (reference sequence). The germline V and J ends were trimmed by 1 base and 5 bases, with 18 bases remaining between them. There are 15 residues in the CDR3. CDR3 in amino acids: CSARVWASTGDEQYF. The CDR3 DNA is TGCAGTGCTAGAGTCTGGGCTAGCACTGGGGACGAGCAGTACTTC.

This clonotype was counted once. The genes are TRBV4-1 and TRBJ2-7; D is unresolved. This CDR3 spans 15 amino acids. Trimming removed 2 bases from V and 2 bases from J, with 13 bases in between. The germline V gene encodes CDR1 MGHRA and CDR2 YSYEKL. The CDR3 region has the DNA TGCGCCAGCAGCCAACGAGCAATTTCAACCTACGAGCAGTACTTC. This sequence encodes CASSQRAISTYEQYF.

The V call is TRBV20-1, the J call TRBJ2-1; 7 nucleotides match TRBD1. This CDR3 comprises 17 residues. The germline CDR1 and CDR2 sequences are DFQATT and SNEGSKA (reference sequence). Trimming cost V 3 bases and J 6 bases; bases outside gene matches: 17. Here the CDR3 reads CSASPWTGLALPNEQFF. The CDR3 DNA sequence: TGCAGTGCTAGCCCCTGGACAGGCTTGGCCCTTCCCAATGAGCAGTTCTTC.

The chain uses TRBV20-1 and TRBJ1-5; maybe TRBD1 (5 bases). The CDR3 contains 13 residues. Germline assignment: CDR1 DFQATT and CDR2 SNEGSKA (reference sequence). The V end lost 1 base, the J end lost 6 bases, and 10 bases lay between the germline ends. The CDR3 nucleotides are TGCAGTGCTAGAGGTAGCGGGGGTCAGCCCCAGCATTTT. Protein: CSARGSGGQPQHF.

There are a few counts of this clonotype. The rearrangement links TRBV6-5 to TRBJ2-2, with 14 bases lining up with TRBD2. The V gene's germline CDR1 is MNHEY and CDR2 SVGAGI. This CDR3 contains 18 residues. Losses at the gene ends were 5 bases for V and 6 bases for J; bases not matched to a gene: 11. Here the CDR3 DNA reads TGTGCCAGCAGTACTCTCGGACTAGCGGGGGGCCCGTCCGGGGAGCTGTTTTTT. This encodes CASSTLGLAGGPSGELFF.

This chain joins TRBV28 and TRBJ2-1, with 11 bases lining up with TRBD2. The CDR3 consists of 16 residues. The germline V gene has CDR1 MDHEN and CDR2 SYDVKM. The ends lost 5 bases at V and 10 bases at J; junction bases unmatched: 13. As DNA, the CDR3 is TGTGCCAGCAGTCACCTCCCTAGCGGGGGGCCGGGAGAGCAGTTCTTC. This translates into CASSHLPSGGPGEQFF.

This clonotype was counted many times. The V and J genes are TRBV12-3 or TRBV12-4 and TRBJ1-4; 7 nucleotides align to TRBD1. V dropped 5 bases and J dropped 6; count of bases not matched to a gene: 15. This CDR3 is 17 amino acids long. The CDR3 DNA is TGTGCCAGCAGTCTCATAAGTCCGAGGGGGCACGATGAAAAACTGTTTTTT. The encoded protein is CASSLISPRGHDEKLFF.

This clonotype was detected a few times. DNA of the CDR3: TGTGCCAGCAGTTTACGCCAGGTTGACTCCTACGAGCAGTACTTC. Protein: CASSLRQVDSYEQYF. The chain joins TRBV27 to TRBJ2-7, with D uncertain. CDR3 length equals 15 residues. The V end lost 2 bases, the J end lost 0 bases, and 11 bases lay between the germline ends. Per the germline V gene, CDR1 is MNHEY and CDR2 is SMNVEV (reference sequence).

The V call is TRBV11-2, the J call TRBJ2-7, with 12 bases aligning to TRBD2. Germline lookup yields CDR1 SGHAT and CDR2 FQNNGV. The CDR3 loop spans 14 amino acids. Unmatched junction bases numbered 8, after V lost 5 bases and J lost 9 bases. The CDR3 DNA reads TGTGCCAGCAGCGCGACTAGCGGGAGAACGGGGCAGTACTTC. Translating gives CASSATSGRTGQYF.

This clonotype was seen repeatedly, ten times or more. The V call is TRBV25-1, the J call TRBJ1-1; weak D call: TRBD1 (6 bases). The germline CDR1 and CDR2 sequences are MGHDK and SYGVNS. V was pared by 4 bases and J by 9 bases, with 12 bases between. This CDR3 comprises 12 residues. This chain's CDR3 is CASSGQGYKAFF. The CDR3, as DNA: TGTGCCAGCAGTGGCCAGGGGTATAAAGCTTTCTTT.

This chain connects TRBV29-1 to TRBJ2-2, with D perhaps matching TRBD1 (6 bases). This CDR3 has 14 amino acids. In germline, CDR1 is SQVTM, CDR2 ANQGSEA. V gave up 1 base and J gave up 1 base, with 7 bases separating them. The CDR3 DNA reads as TGCAGCGTTGAAGGGACAGTGAACACCGGGGAGCTGTTTTTT. Protein product: CSVEGTVNTGELFF.

This clonotype was observed at least ten times. V is TRBV6-1 and J is TRBJ1-3, with D unclear. Germline V gives CDR1 MNHNS, CDR2 SASEGT. Trimming cost V 1 base and J 8 bases, with 9 bases left between them. The CDR3 loop spans 13 amino acids. The CDR3 coding sequence is TGTGCCAGCAGTGAAGTCCTCGGAGACACCATATATTTT. This gives the protein CASSEVLGDTIYF.